Listed below are T cell receptor beta chains from one sample, sequenced in a study of regulatory T cells in long-lasting Graves disease. TCRdb reanalysed the multiplex PCR reads using MiXCR and keeps one entry per CDR3 protein. The sample has some 350,000 distinct CDR3 sequences, around 15% seen once. Separately, the same data were catalogued under a study of T cells in Graves' hyperthyroidism and ophthalmopathy.

The input for sequencing was peripheral blood mononuclear cells (PBMCs), taken at new diagnosis, from a patient treated with antithyroid drugs. These receptors were taken from a woman under 30 with Graves disease. Each CDR3 is given with its conserved first and last residue. Fields, in order: J gene, V gene, clone size, D gene, CDR3 protein, CDR3 DNA. A D gene is named only where the DNA matches it firmly. Clone size is not always given. Where it is, it says once, few, many or a class for expanded clones.

J gene: TRBJ1-4; V gene: TRBV28; clone size: few; D gene: NA; CDR3 protein: CASSLWDIQEATNEKLFF; CDR3 DNA: TGTGCCAGCAGTTTATGGGACATCCAGGAAGCAACTAATGAAAAACTGTTTTTT
J gene: TRBJ1-2; V gene: TRBV12-3/TRBV12-4; clone size: many; D gene: NA; CDR3 protein: CASSLAGSRSYTF; CDR3 DNA: TGTGCCAGCAGTTTAGCGGGGTCTCGGTCCTACACCTTC
J gene: TRBJ2-3; V gene: TRBV20-1; clone size: many; D gene: NA; CDR3 protein: CSAREEERGKDTQYF; CDR3 DNA: TGCAGTGCTAGAGAGGAGGAACGGGGAAAAGATACGCAGTATTTT
J gene: TRBJ1-5; V gene: TRBV15; clone size: few; D gene: NA; CDR3 protein: CATSSGHFWGNQPQHF; CDR3 DNA: TGTGCCACCAGCAGCGGGCATTTTTGGGGCAATCAGCCCCAGCATTTT
J gene: TRBJ1-5; V gene: TRBV30; clone size: many; D gene: NA; CDR3 protein: CAWSRGGGNQPQHF; CDR3 DNA: TGTGCCTGGAGTCGGGGAGGGGGCAATCAGCCCCAGCATTTT
J gene: TRBJ1-4; V gene: TRBV3-1; clone size: NA; D gene: NA; CDR3 protein: CASSQGRTVKLFF; CDR3 DNA: TGTGCCAGCAGCCAAGGCAGGACAGTTAAACTGTTTTTT
J gene: TRBJ2-1; V gene: TRBV29-1; clone size: few; D gene: TRBD2; CDR3 protein: CSGGTSGVLNEQFF; CDR3 DNA: TGCAGCGGGGGGACTAGCGGGGTCCTCAATGAGCAGTTCTTC
J gene: TRBJ1-2; V gene: TRBV28; clone size: few; D gene: NA; CDR3 protein: CASSFQASYTF; CDR3 DNA: TGTGCCAGCAGTTTCCAGGCCAGCTACACCTTC
J gene: TRBJ2-3; V gene: TRBV7-9; clone size: many; D gene: NA; CDR3 protein: CASSLGWADTQYF; CDR3 DNA: TGTGCCAGCAGCTTAGGTTGGGCAGATACGCAGTATTTT
J gene: TRBJ1-4; V gene: TRBV6-5; clone size: few; D gene: NA; CDR3 protein: CASSYVERQFF; CDR3 DNA: TGTGCCAGCAGTTATGTTGAACGTCAGTTTTTT
J gene: TRBJ1-1; V gene: TRBV19; clone size: NA; D gene: TRBD1; CDR3 protein: CASKGHGTGPGYTEAFF; CDR3 DNA: TGTGCCAGTAAGGGACACGGGACAGGGCCGGGCTACACTGAAGCTTTCTTT
J gene: TRBJ1-1; V gene: TRBV19; clone size: few; D gene: TRBD1; CDR3 protein: CASSKQGANTEAFF; CDR3 DNA: TGTGCCAGTAGCAAACAGGGGGCGAACACTGAAGCTTTCTTT
J gene: TRBJ2-1; V gene: TRBV9; clone size: few; D gene: NA; CDR3 protein: CASSVASLGGSEPYNEQFF; CDR3 DNA: TGTGCCAGCAGCGTAGCGTCCCTTGGGGGGAGTGAACCCTACAATGAGCAGTTCTTC
J gene: TRBJ2-5; V gene: TRBV2; clone size: many; D gene: TRBD2; CDR3 protein: CASSDDAGGGETQYF; CDR3 DNA: TGTGCCAGCAGTGACGATGCGGGAGGCGGAGAGACCCAGTACTTC
J gene: TRBJ2-1; V gene: TRBV3-1; clone size: many; D gene: NA; CDR3 protein: CASSQADQGTYNEQFF; CDR3 DNA: TGTGCCAGCAGCCAAGCGGACCAGGGGACCTACAATGAGCAGTTCTTC
J gene: TRBJ2-1; V gene: TRBV11-2; clone size: many; D gene: TRBD1; CDR3 protein: CASSSLDRGGNEQFF; CDR3 DNA: TGTGCCAGCAGTTCTCTGGACAGGGGTGGCAATGAGCAGTTCTTC
J gene: TRBJ2-1; V gene: TRBV15; clone size: once; D gene: NA; CDR3 protein: CATSRGGAGNEQFF; CDR3 DNA: TGTGCCACCAGCAGAGGTGGAGCGGGCAATGAGCAGTTCTTC
J gene: TRBJ2-7; V gene: TRBV20-1; clone size: once; D gene: TRBD2; CDR3 protein: CSASRGLAGREQYF; CDR3 DNA: TGCAGTGCGAGTAGGGGACTAGCGGGAAGGGAGCAGTACTTC
J gene: TRBJ2-3; V gene: TRBV5-1; clone size: many; D gene: TRBD2; CDR3 protein: CASSLAAGVPDTQYF; CDR3 DNA: TGCGCCAGCAGCTTGGCTGCGGGAGTCCCAGATACGCAGTATTTT
J gene: TRBJ1-4; V gene: TRBV6-5; clone size: many; D gene: TRBD1; CDR3 protein: CASSYSTRQGVANEKLFF; CDR3 DNA: TGTGCCAGCAGTTACTCGACGAGACAGGGGGTAGCTAATGAAAAACTGTTTTTT
J gene: TRBJ2-1; V gene: TRBV3-1; clone size: few; D gene: TRBD2; CDR3 protein: CASSQDVVLSGRSYNEQFF; CDR3 DNA: TGTGCCAGCAGCCAAGATGTAGTTTTAAGCGGGAGGTCCTACAATGAGCAGTTCTTC
J gene: TRBJ2-7; V gene: TRBV4-2; clone size: many; D gene: TRBD2; CDR3 protein: CASSRSGTSSEQYF; CDR3 DNA: TGTGCCAGCAGCCGAAGCGGGACCTCCTCAGAGCAGTACTTC
J gene: TRBJ2-7; V gene: TRBV2; clone size: many; D gene: NA; CDR3 protein: CALGRRRHSYEQYF; CDR3 DNA: TGTGCCCTAGGGCGGCGGCGCCACTCCTACGAGCAGTACTTC
J gene: TRBJ2-3; V gene: TRBV7-6; clone size: NA; D gene: NA; CDR3 protein: CASSSYPRGEGAQSHTDTQYF; CDR3 DNA: TGTGCCAGCAGCTCCTACCCGCGGGGCGAGGGGGCCCAATCGCACACAGATACGCAGTATTTT
J gene: TRBJ1-2; V gene: TRBV6-1; clone size: many; D gene: TRBD1; CDR3 protein: CASSVLRSGTGGNGYTF; CDR3 DNA: TGTGCCAGCAGTGTCCTCCGATCGGGGACAGGGGGCAACGGCTACACCTTC
J gene: TRBJ1-5; V gene: TRBV3-1; clone size: NA; D gene: TRBD1; CDR3 protein: CASSYRTGNQPQHF; CDR3 DNA: TGTGCCAGCAGCTACAGGACAGGGAATCAGCCCCAGCATTTT
J gene: TRBJ1-1; V gene: TRBV30; clone size: many; D gene: TRBD1; CDR3 protein: CAWSGGTALEAFF; CDR3 DNA: TGTGCCTGGAGTGGTGGGACAGCCCTTGAAGCTTTCTTT
J gene: TRBJ2-1; V gene: TRBV4-2; clone size: many; D gene: NA; CDR3 protein: CASSQTRSSYNEQFF; CDR3 DNA: TGTGCCAGCAGCCAGACTAGGAGCTCCTACAATGAGCAGTTCTTC
J gene: TRBJ2-5; V gene: TRBV12-3/TRBV12-4; clone size: many; D gene: TRBD2; CDR3 protein: CASSFRASGGPGETQYF; CDR3 DNA: TGTGCCAGCAGTTTCAGGGCTAGCGGGGGTCCTGGGGAGACCCAGTACTTC
J gene: TRBJ2-1; V gene: TRBV2; clone size: many; D gene: NA; CDR3 protein: CASSVGLRRSSYNEQFF; CDR3 DNA: TGTGCCAGCAGTGTGGGGCTCAGGAGGTCCTCCTACAATGAGCAGTTCTTC
J gene: TRBJ2-5; V gene: TRBV27; clone size: NA; D gene: NA; CDR3 protein: CASSLGWQETQYF; CDR3 DNA: TGTGCCAGCAGTTTGGGTTGGCAAGAGACCCAGTACTTC
J gene: TRBJ1-1; V gene: TRBV20-1; clone size: few; D gene: NA; CDR3 protein: CSARDAGTNTEAFF; CDR3 DNA: TGCAGTGCTAGAGATGCAGGGACGAACACTGAAGCTTTCTTT
J gene: TRBJ1-4; V gene: TRBV20-1; clone size: NA; D gene: NA; CDR3 protein: CSASEGRLNEKLFF; CDR3 DNA: TGCAGTGCTAGCGAGGGACGGCTAAATGAAAAACTGTTTTTT
J gene: TRBJ1-1; V gene: TRBV5-1; clone size: once; D gene: NA; CDR3 protein: CASSPGQDTEAFF; CDR3 DNA: TGCGCCAGCAGCCCGGGACAAGACACTGAAGCTTTCTTT
J gene: TRBJ1-2; V gene: TRBV6-1; clone size: many; D gene: NA; CDR3 protein: CASTRDVTNYGYTF; CDR3 DNA: TGTGCCAGCACGCGGGACGTAACCAACTATGGCTACACCTTC
J gene: TRBJ1-2; V gene: TRBV5-4; clone size: few; D gene: NA; CDR3 protein: CASSLVGGQNYGYTF; CDR3 DNA: TGTGCCAGCAGCTTGGTGGGGGGGCAGAACTATGGCTACACCTTC
J gene: TRBJ2-7; V gene: TRBV6-5; clone size: many; D gene: NA; CDR3 protein: CASSYPVHRVSSYEQYF; CDR3 DNA: TGTGCCAGCAGTTACCCAGTCCACAGGGTGAGCTCCTACGAGCAGTACTTC
J gene: TRBJ1-2; V gene: TRBV6-1; clone size: NA; D gene: NA; CDR3 protein: CASSEGAWGLRGVNYDYTF; CDR3 DNA: TGTGCCAGCAGTGAAGGGGCGTGGGGGTTGCGGGGCGTCAACTATGACTACACCTTC
J gene: TRBJ2-3; V gene: TRBV5-1; clone size: NA; D gene: TRBD2; CDR3 protein: CASGGGSSTDTQYF; CDR3 DNA: TGCGCCAGCGGGGGGGGATCGAGCACAGATACGCAGTATTTT
J gene: TRBJ2-1; V gene: TRBV11-2; clone size: many; D gene: TRBD2; CDR3 protein: CASSGGGLADEQFF; CDR3 DNA: TGTGCCAGCAGTGGGGGGGGACTAGCCGATGAGCAGTTCTTC
J gene: TRBJ2-7; V gene: TRBV20-1; clone size: many; D gene: TRBD2; CDR3 protein: CSAPRLAGTFYEQYF; CDR3 DNA: TGCAGTGCTCCTCGACTAGCGGGGACCTTCTACGAGCAGTACTTC
J gene: TRBJ2-2; V gene: TRBV9; clone size: NA; D gene: NA; CDR3 protein: CASSVVSSLINTGELFF; CDR3 DNA: TGTGCCAGCAGCGTAGTGTCGTCTCTCATTAACACCGGGGAGCTGTTTTTT
J gene: TRBJ1-1; V gene: TRBV12-3/TRBV12-4; clone size: many; D gene: NA; CDR3 protein: CASSFWSTEAFF; CDR3 DNA: TGTGCCAGCAGTTTCTGGAGCACTGAAGCTTTCTTT
J gene: TRBJ2-5; V gene: TRBV2; clone size: many; D gene: TRBD2; CDR3 protein: CASMGGREQGQETQYF; CDR3 DNA: TGTGCCAGCATGGGCGGGCGGGAGCAAGGACAAGAGACCCAGTACTTC
J gene: TRBJ2-5; V gene: TRBV20-1; clone size: many; D gene: TRBD2; CDR3 protein: CSAPGLAGGETQYF; CDR3 DNA: TGCAGTGCTCCAGGACTAGCGGGAGGAGAGACCCAGTACTTC
J gene: TRBJ1-5; V gene: TRBV19; clone size: NA; D gene: TRBD1; CDR3 protein: CASRGTGGSNQPQHF; CDR3 DNA: TGTGCCAGTAGGGGGACAGGGGGTAGCAATCAGCCCCAGCATTTT
J gene: TRBJ1-6; V gene: TRBV20-1; clone size: NA; D gene: TRBD1; CDR3 protein: CSATVTGANSPLHF; CDR3 DNA: TGCAGTGCTACTGTGACAGGGGCTAATTCACCCCTCCACTTT
J gene: TRBJ2-7; V gene: TRBV7-2; clone size: many; D gene: NA; CDR3 protein: CASSLVGISAAYEQYF; CDR3 DNA: TGTGCCAGCAGCTTAGTCGGTATCAGCGCCGCCTACGAGCAGTACTTC
J gene: TRBJ2-1; V gene: TRBV5-1; clone size: many; D gene: TRBD2; CDR3 protein: CASSFSGGEEQFF; CDR3 DNA: TGCGCCAGCAGCTTCAGCGGGGGGGAGGAGCAGTTCTTC
J gene: TRBJ2-3; V gene: TRBV6-4; clone size: NA; D gene: NA; CDR3 protein: CASSYGGSTDTQYF; CDR3 DNA: TGTGCCAGCAGTTATGGGGGGAGCACAGATACGCAGTATTTT
J gene: TRBJ2-7; V gene: TRBV5-6; clone size: NA; D gene: NA; CDR3 protein: CASQQGPYEQYF; CDR3 DNA: TGTGCCAGCCAACAGGGCCCCTACGAGCAGTACTTC
J gene: TRBJ2-2; V gene: TRBV18; clone size: many; D gene: NA; CDR3 protein: CASSPLTGSSGAGELFF; CDR3 DNA: TGTGCCAGCTCACCACTGACAGGGTCATCGGGGGCCGGGGAGCTGTTTTTT